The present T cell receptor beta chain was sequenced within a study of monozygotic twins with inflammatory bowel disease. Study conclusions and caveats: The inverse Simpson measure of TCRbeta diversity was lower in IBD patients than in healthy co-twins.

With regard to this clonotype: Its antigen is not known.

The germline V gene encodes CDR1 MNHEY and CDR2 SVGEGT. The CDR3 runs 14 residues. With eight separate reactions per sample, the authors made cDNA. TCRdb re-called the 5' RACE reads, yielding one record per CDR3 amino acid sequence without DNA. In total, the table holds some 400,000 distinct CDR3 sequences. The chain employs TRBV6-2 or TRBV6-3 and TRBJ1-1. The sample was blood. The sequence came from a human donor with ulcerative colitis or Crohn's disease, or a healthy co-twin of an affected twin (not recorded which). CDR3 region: CASSSTSSNTEAFF.